This T cell receptor beta chain was captured by sequencing in a study of T cells in Graves' hyperthyroidism and ophthalmopathy. General study points: Onset of ophthalmopathy came a median approximately 6.5 months after the model predicted it. Separating ophthalmopathy from stable hyperthyroidism was achieved by a 13 V-J model.

This clonotype was detected ten times or more. Its antigen is unidentified. The CDR3 regions of TCR beta were amplified from RNA transcripts. First-round RT-PCR targeting the TCR CDR3 was performed with the HTBI primer set. TCRdb analysed the multiplex PCR reads with MiXCR anew, one entry per CDR3 protein. Found here are fewer than 350,000 distinct CDR3 sequences, around 18% of them singletons; the top ten hold 15%. Reasons for excluding patients were uncontrolled infection, other autoimmune disease, pregnancy or lactation. The germline gives CDR1 SQVTM, CDR2 ANQGSEA. The CDR3 extends over 13 amino acids. V was clipped by 1 base and J by 8 bases; unmatched bases: 4.

The J gene is TRBJ2-4, the V gene TRBV29-1, with TRBD1 matching over 8 bases. The source of this sequence is a woman between 40 and 50 years old with Graves' ophthalmopathy. The sequencing input was blood. This CDR3 reads CSVEVPGGYIQYF. The DNA of the CDR3 is TGCAGCGTTGAAGTCCCAGGGGGCTACATTCAGTACTTC.